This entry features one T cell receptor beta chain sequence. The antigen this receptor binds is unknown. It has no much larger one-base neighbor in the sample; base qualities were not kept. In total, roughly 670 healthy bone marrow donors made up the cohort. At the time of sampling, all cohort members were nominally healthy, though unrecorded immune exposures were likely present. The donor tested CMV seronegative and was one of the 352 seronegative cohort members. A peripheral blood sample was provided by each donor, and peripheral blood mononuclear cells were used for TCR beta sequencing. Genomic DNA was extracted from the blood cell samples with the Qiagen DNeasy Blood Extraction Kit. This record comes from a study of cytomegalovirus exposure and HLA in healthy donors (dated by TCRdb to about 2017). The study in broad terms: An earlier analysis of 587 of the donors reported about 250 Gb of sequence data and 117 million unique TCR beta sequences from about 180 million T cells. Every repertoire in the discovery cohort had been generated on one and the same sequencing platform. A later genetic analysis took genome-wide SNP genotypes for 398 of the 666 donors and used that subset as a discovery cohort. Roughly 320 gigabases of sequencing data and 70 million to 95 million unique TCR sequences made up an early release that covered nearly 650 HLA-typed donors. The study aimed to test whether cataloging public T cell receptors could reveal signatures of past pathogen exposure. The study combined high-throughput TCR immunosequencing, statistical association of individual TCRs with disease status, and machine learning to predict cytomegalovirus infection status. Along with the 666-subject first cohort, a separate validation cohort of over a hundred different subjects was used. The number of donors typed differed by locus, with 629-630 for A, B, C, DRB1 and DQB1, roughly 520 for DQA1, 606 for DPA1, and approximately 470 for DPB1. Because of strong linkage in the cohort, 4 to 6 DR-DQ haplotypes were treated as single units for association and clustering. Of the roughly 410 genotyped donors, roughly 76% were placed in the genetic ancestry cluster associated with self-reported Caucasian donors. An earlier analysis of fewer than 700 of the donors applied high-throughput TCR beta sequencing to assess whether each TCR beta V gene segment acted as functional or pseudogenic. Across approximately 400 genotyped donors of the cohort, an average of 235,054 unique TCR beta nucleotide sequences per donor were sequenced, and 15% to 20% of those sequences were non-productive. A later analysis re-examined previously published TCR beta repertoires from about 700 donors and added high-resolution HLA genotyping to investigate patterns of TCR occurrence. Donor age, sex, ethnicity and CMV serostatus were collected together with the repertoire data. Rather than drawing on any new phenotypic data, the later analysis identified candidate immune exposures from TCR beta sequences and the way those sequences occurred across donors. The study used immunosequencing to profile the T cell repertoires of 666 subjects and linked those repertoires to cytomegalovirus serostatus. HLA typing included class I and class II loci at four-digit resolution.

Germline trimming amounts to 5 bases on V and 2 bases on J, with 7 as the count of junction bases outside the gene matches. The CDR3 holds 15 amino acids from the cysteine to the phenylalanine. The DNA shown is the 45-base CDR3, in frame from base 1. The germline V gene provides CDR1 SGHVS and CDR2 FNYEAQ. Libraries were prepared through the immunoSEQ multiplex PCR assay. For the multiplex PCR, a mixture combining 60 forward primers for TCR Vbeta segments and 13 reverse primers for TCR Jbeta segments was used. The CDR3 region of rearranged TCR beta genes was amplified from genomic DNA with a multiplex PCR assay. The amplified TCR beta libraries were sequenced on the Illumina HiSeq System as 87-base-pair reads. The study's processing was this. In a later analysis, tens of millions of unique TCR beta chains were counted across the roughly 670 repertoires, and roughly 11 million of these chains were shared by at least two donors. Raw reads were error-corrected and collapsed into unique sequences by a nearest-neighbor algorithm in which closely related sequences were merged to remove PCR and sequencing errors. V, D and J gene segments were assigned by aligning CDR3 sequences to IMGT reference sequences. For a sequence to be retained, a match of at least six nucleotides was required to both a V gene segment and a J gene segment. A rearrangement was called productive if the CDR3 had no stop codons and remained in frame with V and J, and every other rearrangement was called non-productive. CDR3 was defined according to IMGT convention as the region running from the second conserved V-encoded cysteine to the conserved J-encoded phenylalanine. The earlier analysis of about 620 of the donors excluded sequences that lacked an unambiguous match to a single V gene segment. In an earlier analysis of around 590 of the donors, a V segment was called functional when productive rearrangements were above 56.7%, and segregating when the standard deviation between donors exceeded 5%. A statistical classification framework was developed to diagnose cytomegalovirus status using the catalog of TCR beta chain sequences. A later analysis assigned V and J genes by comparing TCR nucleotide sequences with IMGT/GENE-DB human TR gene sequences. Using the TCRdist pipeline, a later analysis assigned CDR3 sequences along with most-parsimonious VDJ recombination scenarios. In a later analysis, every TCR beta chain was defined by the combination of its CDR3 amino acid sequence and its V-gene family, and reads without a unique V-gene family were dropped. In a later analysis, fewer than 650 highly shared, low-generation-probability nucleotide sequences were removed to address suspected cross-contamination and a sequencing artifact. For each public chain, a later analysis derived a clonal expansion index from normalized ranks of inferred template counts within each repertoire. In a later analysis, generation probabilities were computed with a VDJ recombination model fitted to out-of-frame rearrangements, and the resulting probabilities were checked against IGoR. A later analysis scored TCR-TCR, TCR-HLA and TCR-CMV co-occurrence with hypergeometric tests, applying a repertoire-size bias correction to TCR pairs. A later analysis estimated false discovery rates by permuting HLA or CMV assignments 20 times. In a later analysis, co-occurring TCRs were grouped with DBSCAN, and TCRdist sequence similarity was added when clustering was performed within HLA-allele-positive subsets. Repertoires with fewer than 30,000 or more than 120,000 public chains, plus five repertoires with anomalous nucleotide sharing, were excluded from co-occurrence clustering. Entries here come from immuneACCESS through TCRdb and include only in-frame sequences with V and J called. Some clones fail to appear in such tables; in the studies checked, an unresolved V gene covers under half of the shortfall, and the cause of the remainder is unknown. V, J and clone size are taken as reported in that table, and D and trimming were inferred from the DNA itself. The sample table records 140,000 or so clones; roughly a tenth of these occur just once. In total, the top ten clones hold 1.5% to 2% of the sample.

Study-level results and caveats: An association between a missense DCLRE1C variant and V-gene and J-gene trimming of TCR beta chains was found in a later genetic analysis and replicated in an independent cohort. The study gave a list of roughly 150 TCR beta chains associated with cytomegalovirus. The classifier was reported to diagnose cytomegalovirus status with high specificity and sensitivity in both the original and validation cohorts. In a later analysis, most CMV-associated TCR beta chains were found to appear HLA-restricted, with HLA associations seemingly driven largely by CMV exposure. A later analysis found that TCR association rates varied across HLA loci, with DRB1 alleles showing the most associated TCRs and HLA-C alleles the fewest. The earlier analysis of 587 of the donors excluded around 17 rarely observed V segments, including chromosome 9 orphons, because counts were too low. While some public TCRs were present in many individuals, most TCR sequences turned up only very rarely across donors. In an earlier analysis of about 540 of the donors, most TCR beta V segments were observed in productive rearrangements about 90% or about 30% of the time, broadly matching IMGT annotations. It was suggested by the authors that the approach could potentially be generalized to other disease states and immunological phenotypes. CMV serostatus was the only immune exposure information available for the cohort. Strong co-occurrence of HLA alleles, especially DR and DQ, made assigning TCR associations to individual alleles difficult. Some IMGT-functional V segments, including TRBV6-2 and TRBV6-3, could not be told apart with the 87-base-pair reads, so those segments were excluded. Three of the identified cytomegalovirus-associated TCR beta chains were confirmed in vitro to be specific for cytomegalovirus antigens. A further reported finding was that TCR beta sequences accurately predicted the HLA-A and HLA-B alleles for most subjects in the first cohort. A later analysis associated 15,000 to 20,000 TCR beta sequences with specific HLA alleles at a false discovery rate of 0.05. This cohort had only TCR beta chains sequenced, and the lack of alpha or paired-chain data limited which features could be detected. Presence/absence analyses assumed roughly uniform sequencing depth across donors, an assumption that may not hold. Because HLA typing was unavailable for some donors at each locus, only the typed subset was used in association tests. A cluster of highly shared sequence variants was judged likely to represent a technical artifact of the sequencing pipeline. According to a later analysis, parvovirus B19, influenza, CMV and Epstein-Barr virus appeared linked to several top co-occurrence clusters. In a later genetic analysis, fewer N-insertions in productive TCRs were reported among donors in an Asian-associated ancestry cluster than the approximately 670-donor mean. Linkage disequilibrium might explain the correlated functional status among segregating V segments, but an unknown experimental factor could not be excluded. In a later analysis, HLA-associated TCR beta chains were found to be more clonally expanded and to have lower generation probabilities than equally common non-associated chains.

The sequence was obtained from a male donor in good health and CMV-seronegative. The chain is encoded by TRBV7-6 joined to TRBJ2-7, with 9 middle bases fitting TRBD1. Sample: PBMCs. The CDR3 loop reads CASSPPTGGTYEQYF. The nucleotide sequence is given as TGTGCCAGCAGCCCCCCGACAGGGGGGACCTACGAGCAGTACTTC.